These 10 T cell receptor beta chains share one sample of origin, sequenced in a study of shared clonotypes between healthy human individuals. Some clones are missing from TCRdb's copy, which holds only in-frame ones; the method was immunoSEQ multiplex PCR. Of 2 million to 2.5 million clones in the sample, approximately 94% are singletons; the top ten hold around 0.13%. The sample taken for sequencing was naive CD4+ T cells sorted from blood. Stated subset: CD45RA+ positively selected. These receptors all stem from a man aged 18 to 35 in good health.

This chain uses TRBV2 with TRBJ2-7, with 8 bases lining up with TRBD2. Germline CDR1 and CDR2: SNHLY and FYNNEI. Trimming at V came to 9 bases and at J to 2 bases, leaving 15 bases not matched to a gene. There are 16 residues in the CDR3. The CDR3 reads CASMLTLGTSPYEQYF. The CDR3 bases are TGTGCCAGTATGCTTACCCTCGGGACTAGTCCCTACGAGCAGTACTTC.

The J gene is TRBJ1-4, the V gene TRBV7-9; a weak D match, TRBD1 (5 bases). The CDR3 totals 17 residues. V gave up 3 bases and J gave up 1 base, with 15 bases separating them. Germline CDR1 and CDR2: SEHNR and FQNEAQ (reference sequence). The CDR3: CASSFFAQGGTNEKLFF. The DNA of the CDR3 is TGTGCCAGCAGCTTCTTCGCGCAGGGCGGAACTAATGAAAAACTGTTTTTT. Complete variable domain (other parts from reference TRBV7-9 and TRBJ1-4): DTGVSQNPRHKITKRGQNVTFRCDPISEHNRLYWYRQTLGQGPEFLTYFQNEAQLEKSRLLSDRFSAERPKGSFSTLEIQRTEQGDSAMYLCASSFFAQGGTNEKLFFGSGTQLSVL.

V is TRBV10-3 and J is TRBJ1-1; D call uncertain. CDR1 is ENHRY, CDR2 SYGVKD, per germline. This CDR3 has 13 amino acids. Trimming took 4 bases from V and 2 from J, leaving 8 bases between them. The chain's CDR3 is CAISAETNTEAFF. As DNA, the CDR3 is TGTGCCATCAGTGCGGAGACTAACACTGAAGCTTTCTTT.

This sequence joins TRBV2 and TRBJ1-5; weak D call: TRBD1 (5 bases). This CDR3 comprises 14 residues. Trimming cost V 7 bases and J 0 bases, with 10 bases left between them. Germline V gene lookup returns CDR1 SNHLY and CDR2 FYNNEI. CDR3 residues: CASTREYSNQPQHF. Written as DNA, the CDR3 is TGTGCCAGCACCAGGGAGTATAGCAATCAGCCCCAGCATTTT.

The rearrangement links TRBV6-1 to TRBJ1-1; 10 nucleotides align to TRBD1. The V and J ends lost 7 bases and 11 bases, in that order; junction bases with no gene match: 10. The CDR3 loop spans 13 amino acids. Germline assignment: CDR1 MNHNS and CDR2 SASEGT. CDR3 DNA sequence: TGTGCCAGCACCTCCGACAGGGGGCGGGGGGCTTTCTTT. Its translation: CASTSDRGRGAFF.

This chain connects TRBV6-1 to TRBJ1-6; D is possibly TRBD1 (6 bases). The length of the CDR3 is 12 residues. Per germline, CDR1 MNHNS and CDR2 SASEGT. The V end was cut by 4 bases, the J end by 9 bases, with 7 bases between. CDR3 region: CASSVRGSPLHF. The CDR3 nucleotides read TGTGCCAGCAGTGTCAGGGGTTCACCCCTCCACTTT.

The genes are TRBV28 and TRBJ1-4, with 11 positions matching TRBD1. Germline lookup yields CDR1 MDHEN and CDR2 SYDVKM. V lost 3 bases to trimming and J lost 0 bases; unmatched junction nucleotides: 12. The CDR3 is 20 amino acids. Written as DNA, the CDR3 is TGTGCCAGCAGTTTTGGTTGGTGGACAGGGGGCATGGCAACTAATGAAAAACTGTTTTTT. Its protein product is CASSFGWWTGGMATNEKLFF.

V is TRBV6-5 and J is TRBJ1-2; TRBD1 matches 8 bases. J was trimmed by 4 bases and V by 5 bases; bases with no gene match: 6. CDR3 size: 14 residues. Germline CDR1 and CDR2: MNHEY and SVGAGI. CDR3 nucleotide sequence: TGTGCCAGCAGTACGACAGGGGCTGGCTATGGCTACACCTTC. Protein product: CASSTTGAGYGYTF.

The rearrangement uses TRBV6-1 and TRBJ1-6; 9 bases agree with TRBD1. This CDR3 region has 14 residues. CDR1 MNHNS and CDR2 SASEGT come from the germline V gene. Germline trimming cut 7 bases from V and 10 bases from J; bases unmatched to any gene: 8. This CDR3 reads CASNSGTGQSPLHF. In DNA form, the CDR3 reads TGTGCCAGCAACTCCGGGACAGGGCAATCACCCCTCCACTTT.

The genes are TRBV28 and TRBJ2-7; D is perhaps TRBD1 or TRBD2 (5 bases each). The CDR3 loop spans 13 amino acids. Deletions cut 7 bases from V and 6 bases from J, with 16 bases between. Germline V gene lookup returns CDR1 MDHEN and CDR2 SYDVKM. CDR3 amino acids: CASIPGTAGEQYF. The CDR3 region has the DNA TGTGCCAGCATCCCGGGGACCGCCGGCGAGCAGTACTTC.